The source of this T cell receptor beta chain is a study of T cells expressing NK-cell markers. About the study: Sorted CD3+CD56-NKG2C+, CD3+CD56+NKG2C+ and CD3+CD56+NKG2C- T cells supplied the TCR beta repertoires. With respect to HCMV, seven of the eight sequenced donors were seropositive, and one was seronegative. Broader study findings: Of the CD8+ T cell pool in over 5 donors, about 1.0-8% was accounted for by dominant NKG2C+ clonotypes. Among several donors, these clonotypes also ranked first in the CD3+CD56-NKG2C+ fraction.

TCRdb reanalyzed the 5' RACE reads and collapses them to one entry per CDR3 protein, without DNA. The sample includes some 410,000 distinct CDR3 sequences. About this clonotype itself: No antigen is known for it.

The CDR3 extends over 12 amino acids. The germline gives CDR1 SGHTA, CDR2 FQGNSA. The chain carries TRBV7-2 and TRBJ2-7; with no DNA, the TCRdb D assignment of TRBD1 cannot be verified. The TCR was taken from a woman aged 18 to 75 in good health. The sample comprised blood T cells: a sorted CD56 or NKG2C T cell subset, CD4+ or CD8+ T cells, or bulk PBMC T cells (not recorded which). The chain's CDR3 is CASSLRTVEQYF. The entire variable domain, with the rest obtained from reference TRBV7-2 and TRBJ2-7, is as follows: GAGVSQSPSNKVTEKGKDVELRCDPISGHTALYWYRQSLGQGLEFLIYFQGNSAPDKSGLPSDRFSAERTGGSVSTLTIQRTQQEDSAVYLCASSLRTVEQYFGPGTRLTVT.